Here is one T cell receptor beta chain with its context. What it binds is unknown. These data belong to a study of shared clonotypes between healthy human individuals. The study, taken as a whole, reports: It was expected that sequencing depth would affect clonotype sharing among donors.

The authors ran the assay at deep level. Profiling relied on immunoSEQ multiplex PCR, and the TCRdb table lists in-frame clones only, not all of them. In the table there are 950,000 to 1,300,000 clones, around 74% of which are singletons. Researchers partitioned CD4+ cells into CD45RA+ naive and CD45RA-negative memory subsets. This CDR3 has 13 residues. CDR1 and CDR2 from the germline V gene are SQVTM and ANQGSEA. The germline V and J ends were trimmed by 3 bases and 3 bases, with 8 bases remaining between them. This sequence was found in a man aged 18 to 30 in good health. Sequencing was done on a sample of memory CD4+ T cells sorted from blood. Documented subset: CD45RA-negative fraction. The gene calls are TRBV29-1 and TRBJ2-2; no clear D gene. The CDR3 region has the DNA TGCAGCGTTGATGCCCAAGACACCGGGGAGCTGTTTTTT. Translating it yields CSVDAQDTGELFF.